The next 10 T cell receptor beta chains were all read from a single sample in a study of blood T cell repertoires in COVID-19. Clones were read by immunoSEQ multiplex PCR, and TCRdb kept only the in-frame ones, dropping some. The profile shows over 120,000 clones, approximately 87% of them singletons. Input material: peripheral blood. These receptors were collected from a woman in her fifties or sixties with active or convalescent COVID-19.

V and J are TRBV11-2 and TRBJ2-5, with 13 bases aligning to TRBD2. This CDR3 has 17 residues. The ends lost 5 bases at V and 1 base at J; junction bases unmatched: 7. The germline gives CDR1 SGHAT, CDR2 FQNNGV. The CDR3 loop reads CASSHETSGRLQETQYF. As DNA, the CDR3 is TGTGCCAGCAGCCATGAGACTAGCGGGAGGCTCCAAGAGACCCAGTACTTC. The full variable domain, in which reference TRBV11-2 and TRBJ2-5 provide the parts outside the CDR3, is EAGVAQSPRYKIIEKRQSVAFWCNPISGHATLYWYQQILGQGPKLLIQFQNNGVVDDSQLPKDRFSAERLKGVDSTLKIQPAKLEDSAVYLCASSHETSGRLQETQYFGPGTRLLVL.

J is TRBJ1-5 and V is TRBV15; the D is unclear. The CDR3 sequence is 16 residues long. Germline V CDR1 and CDR2: LNHNV, YYDKDF (reference sequence). Between the trimmed V and J ends, which lost 7 bases and 3 bases, there was a span of 19 bases. The CDR3 bases are TGTGCCACCAATCCGTTCGGGCCGGGGAACAATCAGCCCCAGCATTTT. Residues: CATNPFGPGNNQPQHF.

This clone was seen once. This chain links TRBV12-5 with TRBJ1-5, with D maybe TRBD1 (6 bases). Trimming removed 6 bases at V and 0 bases at J, with 15 bases between. In germline, CDR1 is LGHNT, CDR2 FRNRAP. This CDR3 has 16 residues. Here the CDR3 reads CASGGGQIYSNQPQHF. CDR3 bases: TGTGCTAGTGGAGGAGGACAGATCTATAGCAATCAGCCCCAGCATTTT.

The sample holds a few counts of this clone. The rearrangement joins TRBV9 to TRBJ2-1; 12 nucleotides line up with TRBD2. From germline, CDR1 is SGDLS and CDR2 YYNGEE. The CDR3 loop spans 14 amino acids. V dropped 4 bases and J dropped 10; count of bases not matched to a gene: 6. Here the CDR3 DNA reads TGTGCCAGCAGCTTCGCGACTAGCGGGGGCGAGCAGTTCTTC. Translating gives CASSFATSGGEQFF.

The V gene is TRBV27, the J gene TRBJ1-2; weak D call: TRBD1 (6 bases). The ends were cut back, 1 base at V and 7 bases at J, with 13 bases in the middle. The CDR3 has 14 residues. Germline V gene lookup returns CDR1 MNHEY and CDR2 SMNVEV (reference sequence). In DNA form, the CDR3 reads TGTGCCAGCAGTTTATTCAGGGGCTCGGGTGGCTACACCTTC. The encoded protein is CASSLFRGSGGYTF.

The chain recombines TRBV27 with TRBJ1-1; perhaps TRBD1 as D (5 bases). The CDR3 runs 16 residues. Germline V gene data show CDR1 as MNHEY and CDR2 as SMNVEV (reference sequence). The germline V and J ends were trimmed by 3 bases and 4 bases, with 18 bases remaining between them. The CDR3 DNA reads TGTGCCAGCAGTTTTCGCCAGGGCATGGGGGGCACTGAAGCTTTCTTT. It specifies CASSFRQGMGGTEAFF.

V gene TRBV7-9 combines with J gene TRBJ2-1; 8 bases align to TRBD2. Unmatched junction bases numbered 8, after V lost 1 base and J lost 9 bases. Germline V gives CDR1 SEHNR, CDR2 FQNEAQ (reference sequence). The CDR3 spans 15 residues. The DNA of the CDR3 is TGTGCCAGCAGCTTAGATGGGACTAGTTCAAGTGAGCAGTTCTTC. As protein: CASSLDGTSSSEQFF.

The gene calls are TRBV6-2 or TRBV6-3 and TRBJ2-5; perhaps TRBD2 as D (5 bases). Trimming removed 2 bases from V and 4 bases from J, with 8 bases in between. Looked up from germline, CDR1 is MNHEY and CDR2 is SVGEGT. This CDR3 is built from 13 residues. The CDR3 bases are TGTGCCAGCAGTTACGAGAGGGTAGAGACCCAGTACTTC. The encoded protein is CASSYERVETQYF.

The V and J genes are TRBV4-3 and TRBJ2-7; D remains unclear. The CDR3 is 13 amino acids. The V end was cut by 0 bases, the J end by 3 bases, with 6 bases between. Germline V gene lookup returns CDR1 LGHNA and CDR2 YSLEER. In DNA form, the CDR3 reads TGCGCCAGCAGCCAAGACATACTCTACGAGCAGTACTTC. Translation gives CASSQDILYEQYF.

The V call is TRBV18, the J call TRBJ1-2; D gene ambiguous. In germline, CDR1 is KGHSH, CDR2 LQKENI. The CDR3 has 15 residues. With 3 bases removed from V and 5 bases from J, the gap between germline ends came to 16 bases. In DNA, the CDR3 is TGTGCCAGCTCACCGCGGACCGCCGGGGTATATGGCTACACCTTC. Translating it yields CASSPRTAGVYGYTF.